This TCR beta chain was identified in a study of tumor-infiltrating lymphocytes in primary liver carcinoma. For each extraction, RNA and DNA were obtained together from 20-30 mg of unsorted bulk tissue. The germline V gene encodes CDR1 WNHNN and CDR2 SYGVQD (reference sequence). V gave up 6 bases and J gave up 6 bases, with 24 bases separating them. The CDR3 length is 16 residues. A constant-region primer primed TCR beta cDNA synthesis from about 490 ng of total RNA. Construction of TCR beta libraries relied on three successive nested multiplex PCR rounds employing slightly modified ARM-PCR. TRBV1-TRBV30 forward primers paired with a C-beta reverse primer were used in the first two PCR rounds, which ran about 11 cycles each. From the multiplex PCR reads, TCRdb called clonotypes with MiXCR, one entry per CDR3 protein. Among 95,000 to 150,000 distinct CDR3 sequences listed, less than 80% were seen once.

The V gene is TRBV10-1, the J gene TRBJ2-7; the D gene is possibly TRBD1 (6 bases). This clonotype was sampled from a woman aged 60-70 years with primary liver carcinoma and hepatitis B virus infection. The sample consisted of liver tumor tissue from sampling region 1. Subset described: tumor region T1, superior pole. CDR3: CASSLSSGDHRPEQYF. The CDR3, as DNA: TGCGCCAGCAGCCTCTCATCAGGGGACCACCGACCCGAGCAGTACTTC.